Below, 19 T cell receptor beta chains from the same sample are listed, as sequenced in a study of blood T cell repertoires in COVID-19. Clones were read by immunoSEQ multiplex PCR, and TCRdb kept only the in-frame ones, dropping some. The sample has tens of thousands of clones; 88% are singletons. The source material was peripheral blood. All receptors derive from a woman at least 80 years old with active or convalescent COVID-19.

V usage is TRBV2 and J usage is TRBJ1-1, with D possibly being TRBD1 (5 bases). The CDR3 spans 15 residues. Germline CDR1 SNHLY, CDR2 FYNNEI. Trimming removed 2 bases from V and 1 base from J, with 11 bases in between. Written as DNA, the CDR3 is TGTGCCAGCAGTGAAACGGGGCGGGGGAACACTGAAGCTTTCTTT. Its translation: CASSETGRGNTEAFF.

This chain links TRBV9 with TRBJ1-4; D is uncertain. Germline V gene data show CDR1 as SGDLS and CDR2 as YYNGEE. This CDR3 is 15 amino acids long. Trimming left V 0 bases short and J 0 bases short, with 6 bases between. CDR3 coding DNA: TGTGCCAGCAGCGTAGGGCAGGCAACTAATGAAAAACTGTTTTTT. Protein: CASSVGQATNEKLFF.

The chain has TRBV12-3 or TRBV12-4 and TRBJ2-3; D is perhaps TRBD2 (5 bases). The CDR3 is 13 residues long. Trimming left V 5 bases short and J 1 base short, with 7 bases between. Here the CDR3 reads CASSRGRTDTQYF. The DNA for the CDR3 is TGTGCCAGCAGTAGAGGGCGCACAGATACGCAGTATTTT.

The chain employs TRBV9 and TRBJ1-1; D is unresolved. Trimming took off 5 bases at V and 3 bases at J, with 11 bases between the two ends. In germline, CDR1 is SGDLS, CDR2 YYNGEE. This CDR3 is built from 13 residues. Here the CDR3 reads CASSFTPDTEAFF. Here the CDR3 DNA reads TGTGCCAGCAGTTTTACACCCGACACTGAAGCTTTCTTT.

The V and J genes are TRBV18 and TRBJ2-2; D is perhaps TRBD1 (5 bases). The CDR3 runs to 14 residues. The germline gives CDR1 KGHSH, CDR2 LQKENI. Trimming took off 4 bases at V and 1 base at J, with 7 bases between the two ends. The DNA of the CDR3 is TGTGCCAGCTCACGACAGATGAACACCGGGGAGCTGTTTTTT. Translated, it gives CASSRQMNTGELFF.

The chain uses TRBV14 and TRBJ1-4; D gene uncertain. The germline V gene has CDR1 SGHDN and CDR2 FVKESK. The CDR3 is made up of 13 amino acids. V was shortened by 0 bases and J by 10 bases, with 9 bases between the two germline ends. Written as DNA, the CDR3 is TGTGCCAGCAGCCAAGAGGAGGGTCGAAAACTGTTTTTT. It specifies CASSQEEGRKLFF.

The V and J genes are TRBV27 and TRBJ2-1, with 11 bases aligning to TRBD2. The CDR3 covers 17 residues. Germline lookup yields CDR1 MNHEY and CDR2 SMNVEV (reference sequence). V shed 5 bases, J shed 15 bases, and the junction held 21 bases outside the gene matches. CDR3 sequence: CASSPPSAGTSGIRRFF. The CDR3, as DNA: TGTGCCAGCAGTCCCCCTTCCGCCGGGACTAGCGGAATAAGGCGGTTCTTC.

This clone was detected only once. The V gene is TRBV4-1, the J gene TRBJ2-1; 9 bases match TRBD2. The CDR3 totals 16 residues. J lost 5 bases, V lost 1 base, and 6 bases had no gene match. From germline, CDR1 is MGHRA and CDR2 YSYEKL. As DNA, the CDR3 is TGCGCCAGCAGCCAAGTTGGACTAGCGAAAGACAATGAGCAGTTCTTC. This gives the protein CASSQVGLAKDNEQFF.

This clone was seen only a few times. The chain joins TRBV2 to TRBJ2-1; 7 nucleotides align to TRBD2. The junction had 12 bases not matched to a gene; V was cut back by 2 bases and J by 5 bases. The CDR3 runs to 17 residues. Germline V gives CDR1 SNHLY, CDR2 FYNNEI. The CDR3 DNA reads as TGTGCCAGCAGTGAACTTGTGGGACTACAAGAAAACAATGAGCAGTTCTTC. This encodes CASSELVGLQENNEQFF.

The chain carries TRBV28 and TRBJ1-5, with 9 bases fitting TRBD1. The CDR3 runs to 18 residues. V gave up 6 bases and J gave up 3 bases; unmatched junction bases: 15. Germline V gene sequence: CDR1 MDHEN, CDR2 SYDVKM. The CDR3: CASSQARQGQGNNQPQHF. CDR3 DNA sequence: TGTGCCAGCAGCCAAGCCCGACAAGGACAGGGGAACAATCAGCCCCAGCATTTT. Drawing the rest from reference TRBV28 and TRBJ1-5, the complete variable domain is DVKVTQSSRYLVKRTGEKVFLECVQDMDHENMFWYRQDPGLGLRLIYFSYDVKMKEKGDIPEGYSVSREKKERFSLILESASTNQTSMYLCASSQARQGQGNNQPQHFGDGTRLSIL.

The chain joins TRBV6-5 to TRBJ1-1, with a tentative D call TRBD1 (5 bases). From germline, CDR1 is MNHEY and CDR2 SVGAGI. Trimming removed 2 bases at V and 3 bases at J, with 7 bases between. This CDR3 has 13 amino acids. CDR3 nucleotides: TGTGCCAGCAGTTACGACAGCTACACTGAAGCTTTCTTT. Translation gives CASSYDSYTEAFF.

V gene TRBV5-5 combines with J gene TRBJ1-2; the match to TRBD1 covers 7 bases. Germline lookup yields CDR1 SGHKS and CDR2 YYEKEE (reference sequence). V gave up 3 bases and J gave up 2 bases; unmatched junction bases: 7. This CDR3 is 15 amino acids long. In DNA form, the CDR3 reads TGTGCCAGCAGCTGGGCCCCGACAGGGAACTATGGCTACACCTTC. Amino acid sequence: CASSWAPTGNYGYTF.

The chain couples TRBV6-6 to TRBJ1-5; perhaps TRBD1 as D (5 bases). Germline V lookup: CDR1 MNHNY, CDR2 SVGAGI (reference sequence). The CDR3 contains 14 residues. V was clipped by 0 bases and J by 5 bases, with 8 bases between them. The CDR3 loop reads CASSYSGADQPQHF. CDR3 bases: TGTGCCAGCAGTTACTCTGGGGCCGATCAGCCCCAGCATTTT.

The chain uses TRBV5-1 and TRBJ2-1; 11 bases match TRBD2. This CDR3 contains 19 residues. Germline V gene sequence: CDR1 SGHRS, CDR2 YFSETQ. V was pared by 4 bases and J by 3 bases, with 15 bases of the junction left unmatched. CDR3 nucleotides: TGCGCCAGCAGCCCAATCGTTCTAGCGGGGGGCTCTAACTACAATGAGCAGTTCTTC. This gives the protein CASSPIVLAGGSNYNEQFF.

V is TRBV19 and J is TRBJ1-1, with a weak D call TRBD1 (6 bases). CDR3 length: 14 amino acids. Trimming removed 9 bases from V and 5 bases from J, with 19 bases in between. CDR1 is LNHDA and CDR2 is SQIVND in the germline V gene (reference sequence). The CDR3, as DNA: TGTGCCAGCCACATACAGGGAAGGTGGACTGAAGCTTTCTTT. Residues: CASHIQGRWTEAFF.

The rearrangement links TRBV18 to TRBJ2-1, with D perhaps matching TRBD2 (5 bases). The CDR3 spans 15 residues. The V and J ends lost 3 bases and 8 bases respectively, with 17 bases between them. Germline values: CDR1 KGHSH, CDR2 LQKENI. The CDR3 DNA reads TGTGCCAGCTCACCCCCGATCGGAGGTACACATGAGCAGTTCTTC. Its translation is CASSPPIGGTHEQFF.

The chain has TRBV3-1 (or the pseudogene TRBV3-2) and TRBJ1-3, with D unclear. The CDR3 has 15 residues. Trimming pared 1 base from V and 4 bases from J, leaving 11 bases between. CDR1 is LGHDT and CDR2 is YNNKEL in the germline V gene (reference sequence). Written as DNA, the CDR3 is TGTGCCAGCAGCCAAGGGGCTTTATCCGGAAACACCATATATTTT. It yields the protein CASSQGALSGNTIYF.

CDR3 coding DNA: TGTGCCAGCAGTACCCGACAGGGGGCGAACTATGGCTACACCTTC. Translating gives CASSTRQGANYGYTF. The V gene is TRBV6-5, the J gene TRBJ1-2; TRBD1 matches at 10 bases. The CDR3 is made up of 15 amino acids. With V trimmed by 5 bases and J by 2 bases, 5 bases remained unmatched. CDR1 and CDR2 from the germline V gene are MNHEY and SVGAGI.

V gene TRBV6-5 combines with J gene TRBJ2-3, with a weak D call TRBD2 (6 bases). Germline lookup yields CDR1 MNHEY and CDR2 SVGAGI. This CDR3 region has 15 residues. V lost 2 bases to trimming and J lost 1 base, with 10 bases between them. CDR3 region: CASSYGGGGTDTQYF. The DNA of the CDR3 is TGTGCCAGCAGTTACGGAGGCGGGGGCACAGATACGCAGTATTTT.